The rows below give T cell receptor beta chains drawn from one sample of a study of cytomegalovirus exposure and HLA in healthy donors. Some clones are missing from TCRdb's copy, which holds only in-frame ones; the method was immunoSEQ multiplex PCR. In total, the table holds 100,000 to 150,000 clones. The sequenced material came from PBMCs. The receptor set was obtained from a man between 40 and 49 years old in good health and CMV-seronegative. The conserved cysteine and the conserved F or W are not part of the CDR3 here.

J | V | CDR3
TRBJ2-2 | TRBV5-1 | ASSYSGTSGRRTGELF
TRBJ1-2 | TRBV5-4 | ASSLEGVQGWT
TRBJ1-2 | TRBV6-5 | ASIGNYGYT
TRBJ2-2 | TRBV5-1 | ASSRTTGAAGELF
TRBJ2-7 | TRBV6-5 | ASSYRGGSYEQY
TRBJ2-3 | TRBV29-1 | SVSGRTTDTQY
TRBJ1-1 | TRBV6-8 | ASRFYGNTEAF
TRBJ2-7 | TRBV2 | ASRVSGSDDEQY
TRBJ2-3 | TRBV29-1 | SVDGQGTDTQY
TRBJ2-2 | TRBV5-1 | ASSFAQGRSGELF
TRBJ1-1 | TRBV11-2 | ASSYGQVHTEAF
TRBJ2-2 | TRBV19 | ASKTGIAGELF
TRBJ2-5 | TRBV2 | ASSPMRWEETQY
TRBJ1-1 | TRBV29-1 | SVERQGVLEMI
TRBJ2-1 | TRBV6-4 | ASSAGSVVPINEQF
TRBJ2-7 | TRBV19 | ASSRDREYEQY
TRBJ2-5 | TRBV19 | ASSIGVQETQY
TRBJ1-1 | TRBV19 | ASSIGYRGVQGNTEAF
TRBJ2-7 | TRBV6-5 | ASSYSQIPYEQY
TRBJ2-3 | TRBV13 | ASNEGLAGPYRDTTQY
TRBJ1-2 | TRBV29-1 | SVVEGARGYT
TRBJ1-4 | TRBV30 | AWNRDRGKEKLF
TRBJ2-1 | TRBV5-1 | ASSLALGLEGNEQF
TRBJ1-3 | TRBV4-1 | ASSQEVSGGTSGNTIY
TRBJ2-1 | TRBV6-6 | ASSPHGTSGTGEQF
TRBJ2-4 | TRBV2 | ASSGTGATKNIQY
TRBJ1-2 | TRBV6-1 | ASSEQPGQRLYGYT
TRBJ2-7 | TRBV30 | AWSRFNRGAEQY
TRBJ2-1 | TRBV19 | ASRSGPRQGPHEQF
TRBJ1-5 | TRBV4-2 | ASSQDSSLARQPQH
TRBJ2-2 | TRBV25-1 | ARMAGETGELF
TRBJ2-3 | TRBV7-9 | ASSSTGGGTDTQY
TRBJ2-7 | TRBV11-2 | ASSLAVGLAGAYEQY
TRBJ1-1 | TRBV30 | AWSLNPVNTEAF
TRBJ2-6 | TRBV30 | AGGGSGANVLT
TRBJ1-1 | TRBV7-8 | ASSRGEGVEAF
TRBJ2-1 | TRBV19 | ASSITGGAHNEQF
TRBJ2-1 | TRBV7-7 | ASSSGGSRDNEQF
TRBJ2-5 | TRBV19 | ASSPGGQGSETQY
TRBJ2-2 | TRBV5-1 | ASSLASGSGYTGELF
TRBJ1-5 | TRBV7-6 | ASSPRQWEAYSNQPQH
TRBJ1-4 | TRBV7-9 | ASSLLTGPNEKLF